This TCR beta chain was sequenced during a study of T cell repertoires in cytomegalovirus infection. General study points: Predominance within the ex vivo response was attributable to HLA-C-restricted CMV-specific TCR beta clonotypes.

Via MiXCR, TCRdb re-called the reads, giving one row per CDR3 protein. Of roughly 280,000 distinct CDR3 sequences in the sample, approximately 22% were seen once. This clonotype was found many times. Its antigen remains unidentified. Relative to the germline gene, one junction end is altered; a read error may explain this. CDR1 SSHAT and CDR2 FNYEAQ come from the germline V gene (reference sequence). The CDR3 consists of 16 residues. This clonotype was obtained from a human donor in good health (CMV status not recorded). Some clones in this sample may be carry-over from other donors' samples. This chain links TRBV7-7 with TRBJ2-2; tentatively, D is TRBD1 (7 bases). Sequences were derived from cultured PBMCs, sampled from culture after CMV antigen stimulation. The CDR3 loop reads CASSLRGDSNTGELFF. The CDR3 DNA reads TGTGCTAGCAGTCTCAGGGGGGATTCGAACACCGGGGAGCTGTTTTTT.